The rows below give T cell receptor beta chains drawn from one sample of a study of blood T cell repertoires in COVID-19. Here immunoSEQ multiplex PCR was the method, and the copy in TCRdb shows in-frame clones only, minus some. This sample has 650,000 to 800,000 clones, with about 90% found just once. Sequencing input: peripheral blood. The source is a woman under 30 with acute or convalescent COVID-19. Each CDR3 is given with its conserved first and last residue. A D gene is named only where the DNA matches it firmly. Not all rows give a size; the values are once, few, many and, for expanded clones, a class.

D	J	V	size	DNA	CDR3
NA	TRBJ1-6	TRBV3-1/TRBV3-2	NA	TGTGCCAGCACCTCCAACAGGGAAAATTCACCCCTCCACTTT	CASTSNRENSPLHF
TRBD1	TRBJ1-1	TRBV10-3	few	TGTGCCATCAGTGAGGGGACAGGGAAGAGGGACACTGAAGCTTTCTTT	CAISEGTGKRDTEAFF
NA	TRBJ2-4	TRBV7-2	once	TGTGCCAGCAGCTTAGAGGTCGGGAGAGCCAAAAACATTCAGTACTTC	CASSLEVGRAKNIQYF
TRBD1	TRBJ1-2	TRBV11-2	NA	TGTGCCAGCAGCCTACTAATGACAGGGAACTATGGCTACACCTTC	CASSLLMTGNYGYTF
NA	TRBJ1-6	TRBV5-6	NA	TGTGCCAGCAGCTTGGATCCAAATTCACCCCTCCACTTT	CASSLDPNSPLHF
TRBD2	TRBJ2-1	TRBV3-1/TRBV3-2	NA	TGTGCCAGCAGCCCTCATCGGACTAGCGGGGAAGACTTCAATGAGCAGTTCTTC	CASSPHRTSGEDFNEQFF
NA	TRBJ1-2	TRBV12-3/TRBV12-4	NA	TGTGCCAGCACCATAACAGGGTTCTATGGCTACACCTTC	CASTITGFYGYTF
NA	TRBJ2-1	TRBV7-9	NA	TGTGCCAGCAGCTTACGCCAGGGGGAGCAGTTCTTC	CASSLRQGEQFF
TRBD1	TRBJ1-2	TRBV7-9	NA	TGTGCCAGCAGCTTAACTAGGGGGACAGGTGATGGCTACACCTTC	CASSLTRGTGDGYTF
NA	TRBJ2-5	TRBV12-5	NA	TGTGCTAGTGGTTTGCTTTTCGAGGGAGAGACCCAGTACTTC	CASGLLFEGETQYF
NA	TRBJ2-3	TRBV7-9	NA	TGTGCCAGCAGCTTATCAGGCTCCACAGATACGCAGTATTTT	CASSLSGSTDTQYF
TRBD1	TRBJ2-1	TRBV4-1	NA	TGCGCCAGCAGCCAAGAGAACAGGGGGCTACGGGAGCAGTTCTTC	CASSQENRGLREQFF
NA	TRBJ1-1	TRBV27	once	TGTGCCAGCAGTCCTCGGGTAGGATTGAACACTGAAGCTTTCTTT	CASSPRVGLNTEAFF
TRBD1	TRBJ1-6	TRBV6-8	NA	TGTGCCAGCAGTTACTTCTCCGGGGGACAGGGAATCAGAGACTCCTATAATTCACCCCTCCACTTT	CASSYFSGGQGIRDSYNSPLHF
NA	TRBJ1-5	TRBV6-2/TRBV6-3	NA	TGTGCCAGCAGTCGACAGGCTAATCAGCCCCAGCATTTT	CASSRQANQPQHF
NA	TRBJ2-5	TRBV6-5	NA	TGTGCCAGCAGACCAGGGCGAGAGACCCAGTACTTC	CASRPGRETQYF
NA	TRBJ2-1	TRBV6-6	NA	TGTGCCAGCAGCCCAAATGAACAGGTCACCAATGAGCAGTTCTTC	CASSPNEQVTNEQFF
TRBD1	TRBJ1-5	TRBV7-6	NA	TGTGCCAGCAGCTTAGGTACAGGGGATATTCAGCCCCAGCATTTT	CASSLGTGDIQPQHF
NA	TRBJ1-2	TRBV12-3/TRBV12-4	NA	TGTGCCAGCAATCCGGGGGGGGGCGATGGCTACACCTTC	CASNPGGGDGYTF
NA	TRBJ1-2	TRBV18	NA	TGTGCCAGCTCACCGGCCAGGGGCCACTATGGCTACACCTTC	CASSPARGHYGYTF
NA	TRBJ1-1	TRBV18	NA	TGTGCCAGCTCACCACTTCTGGACAGTAACACTGAAGCTTTCTTT	CASSPLLDSNTEAFF
TRBD1	TRBJ1-4	TRBV25-1	NA	TGTGCCAGCAGTGGGGGGCGAGACAGGGGGGAAAAACTGTTTTTT	CASSGGRDRGEKLFF
TRBD1	TRBJ2-1	TRBV7-2	NA	TGTGCCAGCAGCCCTAATTCAGGGACAGGGGGGGTCGGAGAGCAGTTCTTC	CASSPNSGTGGVGEQFF
TRBD1	TRBJ2-7	TRBV23-1	NA	TGCGCCAGCAGTCAAAACACTCAAAGACAGGGCAATCTCATCTTCTCCTACGAGCAGTACTTC	CASSQNTQRQGNLIFSYEQYF
TRBD1	TRBJ2-7	TRBV19	NA	TGTGCCAGTAGTCCGGGACAGGGCAACTCCTACGAGCAGTACTTC	CASSPGQGNSYEQYF
TRBD2	TRBJ2-1	TRBV6-1	NA	TGTGCCAGCAGTGTAGCGGGGGCTCACAATGAGCAGTTCTTC	CASSVAGAHNEQFF
NA	TRBJ1-4	TRBV6-5	NA	TGTGCCAGCAACGATCCGACGCGGTATGGCGAAAAACTGTTTTTT	CASNDPTRYGEKLFF
NA	TRBJ2-2	TRBV5-1	NA	TGCGCCAGCAGCCTGTCCGGGACTGGGACCGGGGAGCTGTTTTTT	CASSLSGTGTGELFF
NA	TRBJ1-1	TRBV6-5	NA	TGTGCCAGCAAACCAACTATCATGAACACTGAAGCTTTCTTT	CASKPTIMNTEAFF
TRBD1	TRBJ2-1	TRBV2	NA	TGTGCCAGCAGGAAAGACAGGGGGCTTTGGAATGAGCAGTTCTTC	CASRKDRGLWNEQFF
TRBD2	TRBJ2-7	TRBV18	NA	TGTGCCAGCTCACCAATGGTTGCGGGGGGTAGGCCCTACGAGCAGTACTTC	CASSPMVAGGRPYEQYF
NA	TRBJ2-7	TRBV19	NA	TGTGCCAGTAGTATGGGCCCCTCCTACGAGCAGTACTTC	CASSMGPSYEQYF